These T cell receptor beta chains were read from a single sample in a study of neurological immune-mediated disorders. From the 5' RACE reads, TCRdb called clonotypes with MiXCR, one entry per CDR3 protein. The table records 15,000 or so distinct CDR3 sequences, about 13% of them present only once. Material for sequencing was CD8+ T cells from blood. The receptors derive from a female donor with HTLV-1-associated myelopathy (HAM/TSP). CDR3s include the opening cysteine and the closing phenylalanine or tryptophan. D genes are given only for firm matches. For some rows the clone size is stated as once, few or many, or as a class when expanded; others skip it.

d_gene	j_gene	v_gene	abundance	CDR3aa	CDR3nt
TRBD2	TRBJ2-7	TRBV9	many	CASSRSPSSGRGYEQYF	TGTGCCAGCAGCCGTAGTCCCTCTAGCGGGAGGGGGTACGAGCAGTACTTC
NA	TRBJ2-2	TRBV20-1	many	CSASLLNTGELFF	TGCAGTGCTTCCCTCCTCAACACCGGGGAGCTGTTTTTT
NA	TRBJ1-5	TRBV20-1	NA	CSARYPGRQPQHF	TGCAGTGCTAGGTACCCGGGGCGTCAGCCCCAGCATTTT
NA	TRBJ2-1	TRBV5-1	many	CASSLAGHYINGENEQFF	TGCGCCAGCAGCTTGGCGGGACACTATATCAATGGGGAGAATGAGCAGTTCTTC
NA	TRBJ2-1	TRBV27	many	CASSKDSSYNEQFF	TGTGCCAGCAGTAAAGACAGCTCCTACAATGAGCAGTTCTTC
NA	TRBJ2-5	TRBV5-5	few	CASSLGQLPQETQYF	TGTGCCAGCAGCTTAGGACAGTTACCTCAAGAGACCCAGTACTTC
NA	TRBJ1-6	TRBV4-2	many	CASSQDEGVYNSPLHF	TGTGCCAGCAGCCAAGACGAGGGAGTCTATAATTCACCCCTCCACTTT
TRBD1	TRBJ2-1	TRBV29-1	many	CSARTDRELSNEQFF	TGCAGCGCCCGAACCGACAGGGAACTCTCCAATGAGCAGTTCTTC
TRBD1	TRBJ2-1	TRBV29-1	many	CSVDGTGAYNEQFF	TGCAGCGTTGATGGGACAGGGGCCTACAATGAGCAGTTCTTC
NA	TRBJ1-1	TRBV7-3	many	CASSLLQNTEAFF	TGTGCCAGCAGCCTTCTTCAGAACACTGAAGCTTTCTTT
NA	TRBJ2-4	TRBV6-5	many	CASSSWSNSLAKNIQYF	TGTGCCAGCAGTTCGTGGTCGAACAGCTTAGCCAAAAACATTCAGTACTTC
NA	TRBJ1-1	TRBV6-5	many	CASSYSGTGFMNTEAFF	TGTGCCAGCAGTTACTCGGGGACGGGGTTTATGAACACTGAAGCTTTCTTT
TRBD2	TRBJ2-1	TRBV12-3/TRBV12-4	many	CASSRLAPYNEQFF	TGTGCCAGCAGCAGACTAGCGCCCTACAATGAGCAGTTCTTC
TRBD1	TRBJ1-5	TRBV4-3	few	CASSQEDRVGQPQHF	TGCGCCAGCAGCCAAGAGGACAGGGTGGGGCAGCCCCAGCATTTT
NA	TRBJ2-7	TRBV4-1	medium-sized	CASSQLESYEQYF	TGCGCCAGCAGCCAGTTGGAGTCCTACGAGCAGTACTTC
TRBD1	TRBJ2-7	TRBV29-1	many	CSVETGGGYEQYF	TGCAGCGTTGAGACAGGGGGCGGTTACGAGCAGTACTTC
NA	TRBJ2-5	TRBV11-2	many	CASSLVRGVGETQYF	TGTGCCAGCAGCCTGGTTAGGGGAGTAGGGGAGACCCAGTACTTC
NA	TRBJ1-5	TRBV7-9	many	CASSPGTGQPQHF	TGTGCCAGCAGCCCCGGGACTGGTCAGCCCCAGCATTTT
NA	TRBJ2-7	TRBV27	many	CASSLAQNYEQYF	TGTGCCAGCAGTTTAGCACAGAACTACGAGCAGTACTTC
TRBD2	TRBJ2-2	TRBV3-1	many	CASSQGSSLAGNTGELFF	TGTGCCAGCAGCCAAGGTTCGTCCCTAGCGGGGAACACCGGGGAGCTGTTTTTT